This T cell receptor (beta chain) was identified during a study of blood T cell repertoires in COVID-19. Study-level information: COVID-19 samples, acute and convalescent, were from the United States, Italy and Spain. In each case, the material was cDNA or gDNA derived from T cells, B-cell-depleted T cells, or PBMCs.

In the authors' methods: The authors estimated nucleated cell counts from reference gene primer amplification. Produced via immunoSEQ multiplex PCR; TCRdb's table is partial and in-frame only. The D gene and trimming were derived from the DNA, and the V and J assignments and clone size from that table. This table has approximately 300,000 clones, about 90% appearing once. Patients in Seattle were enrolled during active infection, then followed longitudinally. Germline-derived CDR1 and CDR2 are MNHNY and SVGAGI (reference sequence). This CDR3 comprises 15 residues. V lost 2 bases to trimming and J lost 4 bases; unmatched junction nucleotides: 5.

This TCR derives from a woman aged 45-65 years with COVID-19, enrolled during active disease. The sequencing sample was made of peripheral blood. The chain recombines TRBV6-6 with TRBJ2-7; TRBD1 matches at 10 bases. CDR3 loop: CASSYGGQGRYEQYF. The CDR3 DNA follows: TGTGCCAGCAGTTACGGGGGACAGGGGAGGTACGAGCAGTACTTC.